One sample yielded the 21 T cell receptor beta chains listed below, sequenced in a study of T cell responses to AZD1222 COVID-19 vaccine. Sequencing used immunoSEQ multiplex PCR; TCRdb keeps in-frame clones, though not all of them. There are about 180,000 clones in the sample; 85% to 90% occur only once, and approximately 26% lies in the top ten. The material was peripheral blood, obtained 28 days after the second AZD1222 dose. The receptors come from an adult who received the AZD1222 COVID-19 vaccine.

CDR3 sequence reads: CASSRLRDTEAFF. The CDR3 DNA is TGTGCCAGCTCACGACTGAGGGACACTGAAGCTTTCTTT. This chain links TRBV18 with TRBJ1-1; D is undetermined. The CDR3 sequence is 13 residues long. V dropped 4 bases and J dropped 3 bases, with 9 bases sitting between them. Germline lookup yields CDR1 KGHSH and CDR2 LQKENI.

The sample holds one count of this clone. This chain links TRBV7-9 with TRBJ1-5; D is perhaps TRBD1 (6 bases). V lost 5 bases, J lost 2 bases, and 16 bases lay in between. The germline gives CDR1 SEHNR, CDR2 FQNEAQ (reference sequence). The CDR3 sequence is 16 residues long. CDR3 protein: CASSARTVPRNQPQHF. CDR3 bases: TGTGCCAGCAGCGCCCGGACAGTTCCTCGCAATCAGCCCCAGCATTTT.

This rearrangement joins TRBV4-2 to TRBJ2-7; possibly TRBD2 for D (7 bases). V lost 0 bases to trimming and J lost 7 bases, with 19 bases between them. Germline V gives CDR1 LGHNA, CDR2 YNFKEQ. The CDR3 is 16 residues long. The CDR3 bases are TGTGCCAGCAGCCAAGATACCCCTGGGGGGGGCGGGGAGCAGTACTTC. Its protein product is CASSQDTPGGGGEQYF.

This chain uses TRBV5-6 with TRBJ2-1, with 9 bases matching TRBD2. CDR1 is SGHDT and CDR2 is YYEEEE in the germline V gene. This CDR3 comprises 16 residues. V trimming: 0 bases; J trimming: 7 bases; junction bases outside the gene matches: 8. This CDR3 reads CASSLVRAGGPNEQFF. The CDR3 bases are TGTGCCAGCAGCTTGGTTCGGGCGGGAGGGCCGAATGAGCAGTTCTTC.

The gene calls are TRBV7-6 and TRBJ2-2, with 10 nucleotides matching TRBD1. The junction had 12 bases not matched to a gene; V was cut back by 7 bases and J by 4 bases. Germline CDR1 reads SGHVS; CDR2 reads FNYEAQ. The CDR3 has 17 residues. The CDR3 here is CASNQFRDRGPTGELFF. CDR3 in DNA: TGTGCCAGCAACCAATTTCGGGACAGGGGCCCCACCGGGGAGCTGTTTTTT.

This chain uses TRBV28 with TRBJ2-1; TRBD1 matches at 7 bases. Germline values: CDR1 MDHEN, CDR2 SYDVKM. Unmatched junction bases numbered 11, after V lost 6 bases and J lost 3 bases. The CDR3 is 16 amino acids. CDR3 in DNA: TGTGCCAGCAGCGGCCCCGGGACAGATTACTACAATGAGCAGTTCTTC. Translating gives CASSGPGTDYYNEQFF.

This clone was counted a few times. V usage is TRBV28 and J usage is TRBJ2-7, with a weak D call TRBD1 (6 bases). The germline V gene encodes CDR1 MDHEN and CDR2 SYDVKM. Deletions cut 4 bases from V and 6 bases from J, with 16 bases between. The CDR3 runs 14 residues. CDR3 DNA sequence: TGTGCCAGCAGTTCGGAAAAAACAGGGCCCGAGCAGTACTTC. Protein sequence: CASSSEKTGPEQYF.

The chain employs TRBV6-2 or TRBV6-3 and TRBJ2-1; 7 bases are shared with TRBD1. The V and J ends lost 0 bases and 10 bases, in that order; junction bases with no gene match: 6. This CDR3 contains 14 residues. Germline loops: CDR1 MNHEY, CDR2 SVGEGT. CDR3 amino acids: CASSYSVRGQEQFF. CDR3 bases: TGTGCCAGCAGTTACTCGGTAAGGGGGCAGGAGCAGTTCTTC.

The V call is TRBV7-9, the J call TRBJ2-2; D is possibly TRBD2 (7 bases). Deletions cut 5 bases from V and 4 bases from J, with 20 bases between. The germline gives CDR1 SEHNR, CDR2 FQNEAQ (reference sequence). The CDR3 loop spans 17 amino acids. The CDR3 DNA is TGTGCCAGCAGCCCCGGGGCGGGGGCAAGGTTCACCGGGGAGCTGTTTTTT. This sequence encodes CASSPGAGARFTGELFF. The full variable domain, completed using reference TRBV7-9 and TRBJ2-2, is DTGVSQNPRHKITKRGQNVTFRCDPISEHNRLYWYRQTLGQGPEFLTYFQNEAQLEKSRLLSDRFSAERPKGSFSTLEIQRTEQGDSAMYLCASSPGAGARFTGELFFGEGSRLTVL.

The gene calls are TRBV9 and TRBJ2-2; 8 nucleotides match TRBD1. The CDR3 totals 14 residues. V lost 0 bases, J lost 6 bases, and 1 base stayed unmatched. Germline lookup yields CDR1 SGDLS and CDR2 YYNGEE. The CDR3 nucleotides are TGTGCCAGCAGCGTAGGGACAGGGTCCGGGGAGCTGTTTTTT. This encodes CASSVGTGSGELFF. Full variable domain (rest looked up from reference TRBV9 and TRBJ2-2): DSGVTQTPKHLITATGQRVTLRCSPRSGDLSVYWYQQSLDQGLQFLIQYYNGEERAKGNILERFSAQQFPDLHSELNLSSLELGDSALYFCASSVGTGSGELFFGEGSRLTVL.

V usage is TRBV21-1 and J usage is TRBJ2-7; the table assigns TRBD2, which was not confirmed against the DNA. TRBV21-1 constitutes a pseudogene. This CDR3 comprises 14 residues. CDR3 DNA sequence: TGTGCCAGCAGCAAAGAGGGTGGGAGCTACGAGCAGTACTTC. Its protein product is CASSKEGGSYEQYF.

The chain combines TRBV12-3 or TRBV12-4 with TRBJ1-1; TRBD1 matches at 7 bases. The CDR3 has 13 residues. With V trimmed by 4 bases and J by 4 bases, 3 bases remained unmatched. This CDR3 is CASSYRGATEAFF. The CDR3, as DNA: TGTGCCAGCAGTTACAGGGGAGCCACTGAAGCTTTCTTT.

The chain is built from TRBV3-1 (or the pseudogene TRBV3-2) and TRBJ1-3, with D maybe TRBD1 (5 bases). The CDR3 has 15 amino acids. The V gene's germline CDR1 is LGHDT and CDR2 YNNKEL (reference sequence). The V end was cut by 1 base, the J end by 3 bases, with 10 bases between. The CDR3 spells CASSQGRGFGNTIYF. In nucleotides, the CDR3 is TGTGCCAGCAGCCAAGGACGGGGGTTTGGAAACACCATATATTTT.

This chain connects TRBV7-9 to TRBJ1-1; 7 nucleotides line up with TRBD1. The CDR3 extends over 15 amino acids. V was clipped by 4 bases and J by 0 bases; unmatched bases: 5. Germline loops: CDR1 SEHNR, CDR2 FQNEAQ (reference sequence). CDR3 nucleotides: TGTGCCAGCAGCTGGGCCGGGACAGTGAACACTGAAGCTTTCTTT. Residues: CASSWAGTVNTEAFF.

The gene calls are TRBV18 and TRBJ2-3; D is possibly TRBD2 (6 bases). Germline assignment: CDR1 KGHSH and CDR2 LQKENI. Trimming cost V 3 bases and J 2 bases, with 15 bases left between them. The CDR3 loop spans 16 amino acids. The DNA of the CDR3 is TGTGCCAGCTCACCTTTGGAGGGACTCCCCACAGATACGCAGTATTTT. Translating it yields CASSPLEGLPTDTQYF. Drawing the rest from reference TRBV18 and TRBJ2-3, the complete variable domain is NAGVMQNPRHLVRRRGQEARLRCSPMKGHSHVYWYRQLPEEGLKFMVYLQKENIIDESGMPKERFSAEFPKEGPSILRIQQVVRGDSAAYFCASSPLEGLPTDTQYFGPGTRLTVL.

The chain recombines TRBV30 with TRBJ2-7; D uncertain. The germline V gene has CDR1 GTSNPN and CDR2 SVGIG (reference sequence). V was cut by 1 base and J by 6 bases, with 7 bases left in between. The CDR3 has 11 amino acids. The CDR3 is CAWSGVGEQYF. The CDR3 coding sequence is TGTGCCTGGAGTGGGGTTGGCGAGCAGTACTTC.

The V call is TRBV6-2 or TRBV6-3, the J call TRBJ2-3; TRBD2 agrees at 9 bases. This CDR3 is built from 14 residues. Germline lookup yields CDR1 MNHEY and CDR2 SVGEGT. V shed 4 bases, J shed 5 bases, and the junction held 4 bases outside the gene matches. Here the CDR3 DNA reads TGTGCCAGCAGTTCACAGCGGGGGGAAGATACGCAGTATTTT. Its protein product is CASSSQRGEDTQYF.

This clone occurred once. This chain uses TRBV10-3 with TRBJ1-3; D gene ambiguous. CDR3 size: 16 residues. Germline CDR1 reads ENHRY; CDR2 reads SYGVKD. V was shortened by 5 bases and J by 8 bases, with 22 bases between the two germline ends. The CDR3 is CAISSPHSSDGDTIYF. The CDR3, as DNA: TGTGCCATCAGTAGCCCCCACAGCTCAGATGGGGACACCATATATTTT.

The chain's CDR3 is CASSMTGLREQYF. CDR3 coding DNA: TGTGCCAGTAGTATGACAGGGTTGAGGGAGCAGTACTTC. V gene TRBV19 combines with J gene TRBJ2-7; 7 bases are shared with TRBD1. V lost 3 bases, J lost 7 bases, and 6 bases stayed unmatched. Germline V lookup: CDR1 LNHDA, CDR2 SQIVND (reference sequence). The CDR3 runs to 13 residues.

This sequence joins TRBV5-6 and TRBJ2-5; D unresolved. CDR1 SGHDT and CDR2 YYEEEE come from the germline V gene. V was shortened by 0 bases and J by 3 bases, with 3 bases between the two germline ends. The CDR3 covers 12 residues. The CDR3 coding sequence is TGTGCCAGCAGCTTGGGTGAAGAGACCCAGTACTTC. Translated, it gives CASSLGEETQYF.

This chain connects TRBV7-3 to TRBJ2-7; D unresolved. This CDR3 region has 11 residues. The germline gives CDR1 SGHTA, CDR2 FQGTGA. Deletions cut 4 bases from V and 2 bases from J, with 3 bases between. CDR3 DNA sequence: TGTGCCAGCAGCTCCACCTACGAGCAGTACTTC. Translated, it gives CASSSTYEQYF.